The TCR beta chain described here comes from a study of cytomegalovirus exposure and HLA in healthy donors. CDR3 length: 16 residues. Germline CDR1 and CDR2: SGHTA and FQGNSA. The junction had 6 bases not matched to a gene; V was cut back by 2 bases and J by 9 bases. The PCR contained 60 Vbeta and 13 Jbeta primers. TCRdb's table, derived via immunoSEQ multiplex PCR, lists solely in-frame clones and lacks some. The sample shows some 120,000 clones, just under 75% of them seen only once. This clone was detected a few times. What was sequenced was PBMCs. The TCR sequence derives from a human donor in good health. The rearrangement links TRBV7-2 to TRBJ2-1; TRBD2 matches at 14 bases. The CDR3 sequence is CASSLQGLAGAGEQFF. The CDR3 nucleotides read TGTGCCAGCAGCTTACAGGGACTAGCGGGAGCTGGTGAGCAGTTCTTC.